These T cell receptor beta chains were read from a single sample in a study of blood T cell repertoires in COVID-19. Generated by immunoSEQ multiplex PCR, the TCRdb table keeps only in-frame clones and is missing some. The sample has more than 150,000 clones, 80% to 90% seen once. Sequencing used peripheral blood. The receptors were gathered from a woman over 75 with COVID-19, enrolled during active disease. Both conserved end residues are part of each CDR3. Fields, in order: J gene, clone size, V gene, D gene, CDR3 protein, CDR3 DNA. The D gene is left open where the match is weak. For some rows the clone size is stated as once, few or many, or as a class when expanded; others skip it.

TRBJ1-5	NA	TRBV6-2/TRBV6-3	NA	CASSLRRQPQHF	TGTGCCAGCAGTTTACGGAGACAGCCCCAGCATTTT
TRBJ1-2	NA	TRBV11-2	NA	CASSLDPGTSYGYTF	TGTGCCAGCAGCTTAGATCCGGGGACATCCTATGGCTACACCTTC
TRBJ2-3	NA	TRBV7-9	TRBD2	CASSSGLAGSTDTQYF	TGTGCCAGCAGCTCGGGACTAGCGGGTAGCACAGATACGCAGTATTTT
TRBJ1-1	NA	TRBV4-1	NA	CASSQSAGSEAFF	TGCGCCAGCAGCCAATCCGCAGGGTCTGAAGCTTTCTTT
TRBJ2-7	NA	TRBV5-4	NA	CASSRDRSSYEQYF	TGTGCCAGCAGCCGCGACCGGAGCTCCTACGAGCAGTACTTC
TRBJ2-7	NA	TRBV5-1	TRBD1	CASSLGQGAYEQYF	TGCGCCAGCAGCTTGGGACAGGGGGCCTACGAGCAGTACTTC
TRBJ1-4	NA	TRBV6-6	TRBD1	CASSYEGAREKLFF	TGTGCCAGCAGTTACGAGGGGGCGCGTGAAAAACTGTTTTTT
TRBJ2-7	medium-sized	TRBV30	NA	CAWSYGGDEQYF	TGTGCCTGGAGTTACGGAGGCGACGAGCAGTACTTC
TRBJ1-5	few	TRBV3-1/TRBV3-2	TRBD1	CASSQVAGGNQPQHF	TGTGCCAGCAGCCAAGTAGCAGGGGGTAATCAGCCCCAGCATTTT
TRBJ2-1	NA	TRBV24-1	TRBD2	CASSDSGGYNEQFF	TGTGCCTCAAGCGATAGCGGGGGGTACAATGAGCAGTTCTTC
TRBJ2-7	few	TRBV29-1	NA	CSVEDDTGNDEQYF	TGCAGCGTTGAAGATGATACAGGGAACGACGAGCAGTACTTC
TRBJ1-1	NA	TRBV24-1	NA	CATSAGTSEAFF	TGTGCCACCAGTGCTGGGACATCCGAAGCTTTCTTT
TRBJ2-1	NA	TRBV4-1	TRBD1	CASKKDREYFSYNEQFF	TGCGCCAGCAAGAAGGACAGGGAATATTTCTCCTACAATGAGCAGTTCTTC
TRBJ1-2	NA	TRBV11-2	NA	CASSLDGPRDGYTF	TGTGCCAGCAGCTTAGATGGTCCCAGGGATGGCTACACCTTC
TRBJ2-2	NA	TRBV30	NA	CAWGRQNTGELFF	TGTGCCTGGGGTCGACAGAACACCGGGGAGCTGTTTTTT
TRBJ1-5	NA	TRBV6-5	NA	CASMRQFNQPQHF	TGTGCCAGCATGCGGCAGTTTAATCAGCCCCAGCATTTT
TRBJ1-1	NA	TRBV25-1	NA	CASSGGVRDTEAFF	TGTGCCAGCAGTGGGGGGGTTAGGGACACTGAAGCTTTCTTT
TRBJ2-2	NA	TRBV5-1	TRBD1	CASSFQGVGTGELFF	TGCGCCAGCAGCTTCCAGGGGGTAGGCACCGGGGAGCTGTTTTTT
TRBJ1-6	NA	TRBV6-5	NA	CASSYTPGESPLHF	TGTGCCAGCAGTTACACACCGGGGGAGTCACCCCTCCACTTT
TRBJ1-3	NA	TRBV5-1	NA	CASSSVPGIGNTIYF	TGCGCCAGCAGCTCGGTGCCAGGGATTGGAAACACCATATATTTT
TRBJ2-1	NA	TRBV10-3	NA	CAISESTGVRLGEQFF	TGTGCCATCAGTGAGTCTACGGGAGTCAGGTTGGGTGAGCAGTTCTTC
TRBJ1-5	NA	TRBV27	NA	CASSLRGTRNQPQHF	TGTGCCAGCAGTCTACGGGGGACCCGCAATCAGCCCCAGCATTTT
TRBJ1-1	NA	TRBV12-5	NA	CASGSRENTEAFF	TGTGCTAGTGGTTCCCGGGAGAACACTGAAGCTTTCTTT
TRBJ2-1	NA	TRBV28	TRBD2	CASSTETSGILNEQFF	TGTGCCAGCAGTACCGAGACTAGCGGGATTTTAAATGAGCAGTTCTTC
TRBJ1-4	NA	TRBV7-9	NA	CASSLGGVGEKLFF	TGTGCCAGCAGCTTAGGGGGAGTAGGTGAAAAACTGTTTTTT
TRBJ1-2	few	TRBV7-9	NA	CASSLPGLPSGYTF	TGTGCCAGCAGCTTACCGGGACTCCCTAGTGGCTACACCTTC
TRBJ1-1	NA	TRBV6-5	NA	CASSTPGAIPEAFF	TGTGCCAGCAGTACGCCAGGGGCAATCCCTGAAGCTTTCTTT
TRBJ2-7	NA	TRBV6-5	NA	CASSYLSPTAVPHF	TGTGCCAGCAGTTACCTTTCGCCGACCGCGGTGCCCCATTTC
TRBJ1-5	NA	TRBV28	NA	CASSYLRGSNQPQHF	TGTGCCAGCAGTTACCTTCGGGGATCCAATCAGCCCCAGCATTTT
TRBJ1-3	NA	TRBV21-1	NA	CASSPQGPRNTIYF	TGTGCCAGCAGCCCCCAGGGGCCTCGGAACACCATATATTTT
TRBJ2-7	NA	TRBV21-1	NA	CASSSTPPDRGRDEQYF	TGTGCCAGCAGCTCGACGCCGCCCGACAGGGGGCGCGACGAGCAGTACTTC
TRBJ1-3	NA	TRBV28	TRBD1	CASSLRQGRKSGNTIYF	TGTGCCAGCAGTTTGCGACAGGGCAGGAAGTCTGGAAACACCATATATTTT
TRBJ2-5	many	TRBV19	TRBD1	CASPSLAGGQETQYF	TGTGCCAGTCCCTCCCTGGCAGGGGGCCAAGAGACCCAGTACTTC
TRBJ1-5	NA	TRBV6-1	NA	CASSEVWDNRQPQHF	TGTGCCAGCAGTGAAGTGTGGGACAACAGGCAGCCCCAGCATTTT
TRBJ1-5	NA	TRBV7-2	NA	CASSSVTGSNQPQHF	TGTGCCAGCAGCTCCGTAACAGGGAGCAATCAGCCCCAGCATTTT
TRBJ2-3	NA	TRBV11-3	TRBD2	CASSMGLAADTQYF	TGTGCCAGCAGCATGGGACTAGCGGCAGATACGCAGTATTTT
TRBJ1-5	NA	TRBV15	TRBD1	CASGTDSNQPQHF	TGTGCCTCCGGGACAGATAGCAATCAGCCCCAGCATTTT
TRBJ1-3	few	TRBV7-2	NA	CASSPGGNTIYF	TGTGCCAGCAGCCCTGGCGGAAACACCATATATTTT
TRBJ1-2	NA	TRBV6-2/TRBV6-3	NA	CASSRQVFSYGYTF	TGTGCCAGCAGTCGACAGGTATTTAGCTATGGCTACACCTTC
TRBJ1-6	few	TRBV18	TRBD1	CASSGRQGENSPLHF	TGTGCCAGCTCAGGAAGACAGGGAGAAAATTCACCCCTCCACTTT
TRBJ1-5	NA	TRBV29-1	NA	CSVETGSGNQPQHF	TGCAGCGTAGAAACAGGGTCGGGCAATCAGCCCCAGCATTTT
TRBJ2-7	many	TRBV4-3	NA	CASSQDRGPYEQYF	TGCGCCAGCAGCCAAGACAGGGGTCCCTACGAGCAGTACTTC
TRBJ2-1	NA	TRBV30	NA	CAWSPQAGEQFF	TGTGCCTGGAGTCCTCAGGCGGGCGAGCAGTTCTTC
TRBJ1-2	few	TRBV4-3	NA	CASSQEAGAYYGYTF	TGCGCCAGCAGCCAAGAAGCCGGAGCTTACTATGGCTACACCTTC